This T cell receptor beta chain was captured by sequencing in a study of OX40 agonist ivuxolimab in advanced cancers. Study-wide background: Of the participants, about 40% had some prior anti-PD-1, anti-PD-L1 or anti-CTLA-4 therapy, which was allowed. Partial responses, seen in three patients, involved one hepatocellular carcinoma and two cutaneous melanomas.

Clones were sequenced by immunoSEQ multiplex PCR, and TCRdb holds only the in-frame ones, with some missing. The sample consists of fewer than 30,000 clones, 85% of them appearing once. Collection of blood occurred at baseline, at cycle 4 day 1, and at cycle 7 day 1. With 7 bases clipped from V and 8 bases from J, the junction kept 7 bases outside the gene matches. This CDR3 contains 14 residues. Per the germline V gene, CDR1 is SNHLY and CDR2 is FYNNEI. V gene TRBV2 combines with J gene TRBJ2-3; 12 bases are a match to TRBD1. The starting material was CD4+ or CD8+ T cells sorted from blood, obtained in a trial of the OX40 agonist ivuxolimab. This receptor was taken from an adult with an advanced solid tumor such as melanoma, head and neck, liver or kidney cancer. The CDR3 coding sequence is TGTGCCAGCATAAACCGGGACAGGGGGCCTACGCAGTATTTT. Protein sequence: CASINRDRGPTQYF.